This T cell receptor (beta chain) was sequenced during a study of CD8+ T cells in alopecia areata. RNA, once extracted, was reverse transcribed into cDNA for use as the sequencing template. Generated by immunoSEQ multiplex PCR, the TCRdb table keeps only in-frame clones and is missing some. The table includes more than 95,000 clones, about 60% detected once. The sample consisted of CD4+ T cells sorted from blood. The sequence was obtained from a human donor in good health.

The chain's CDR3 is CASSLGQLTGELFF. The CDR3 coding sequence is TGCGCCAGCAGCTTGGGACAGCTCACCGGGGAGCTGTTTTTT. The chain has TRBV5-1 and TRBJ2-2; TRBD1 is a possible D gene (5 bases). Germline V gene data show CDR1 as SGHRS and CDR2 as YFSETQ. The CDR3 has 14 amino acids. The germline V and J ends were trimmed by 0 bases and 4 bases, with 7 bases remaining between them.